This TCR beta chain was identified in a study of blood T cell repertoires in COVID-19. At the level of the study: T cells, B-cell-depleted T cells, or PBMCs provided the cDNA or gDNA that served as material.

How the authors handled the data: By means of reference gene primer amplification, nucleated cell counts were estimated. Sequenced by immunoSEQ multiplex PCR; TCRdb stores in-frame clones only, minus some. D and trimming come from the DNA, and the V and J calls and clone size come from that table. The sample lists 100,000 or so clones, approximately 89% occurring once. Material: peripheral blood. This receptor was taken from a man aged 45 to 65 with active COVID-19.

CDR3 loop: CASSTGTIGSEQFF. DNA of the CDR3: TGCGCCAGCAGCACCGGGACTATAGGTAGTGAGCAGTTCTTC. This chain connects TRBV5-1 to TRBJ2-1; 7 bases match TRBD2. Germline CDR1 SGHRS, CDR2 YFSETQ. There are 14 residues in the CDR3. V shed 4 bases, J shed 9 bases, and the junction held 10 bases outside the gene matches.